Listed here is a single T cell receptor beta chain. This sample is part of a study of blood T cell repertoires in COVID-19. Whole-study context: The study drew acute and convalescent COVID-19 samples from the United States, Italy and Spain. In each case, the material was cDNA or gDNA derived from T cells, B-cell-depleted T cells, or PBMCs.

V shed 6 bases, J shed 4 bases, and the junction held 5 bases outside the gene matches. Germline CDR1 and CDR2: SQVTM and ANQGSEA. The CDR3 has 14 amino acids. TCRdb's table, derived via immunoSEQ multiplex PCR, lists solely in-frame clones and lacks some. Among 130,000 to 150,000 clones listed, around 85% were seen once. The chain recombines TRBV29-1 with TRBJ2-1; 11 nucleotides align to TRBD2. This TCR was recovered from a woman aged 40 to 55 with active or convalescent COVID-19. Input material: peripheral blood. This chain's CDR3 is CSVRLAGRYNEQFF. The CDR3 DNA sequence: TGCAGCGTCCGACTAGCGGGAAGGTACAATGAGCAGTTCTTC.